Listed here is a single T cell receptor beta chain. The data belong to a study of blood T cell repertoires in COVID-19. The table came from immunoSEQ multiplex PCR; TCRdb's copy has only in-frame clones and leaves some out. The sample shows about 250,000 clones, around 87% of them seen only once. Sample: peripheral blood. This receptor was obtained from a woman aged 55-70 years with COVID-19, enrolled during active disease.

The CDR3 protein is CASGLAGQENYGYTF. CDR3 DNA: TGTGCTAGTGGTTTGGCAGGTCAGGAAAACTATGGCTACACCTTC. J is TRBJ1-2 and V is TRBV12-5; D remains ambiguous. CDR1 is LGHNT, CDR2 FRNRAP, per germline. The CDR3 spans 15 residues. Trimming left V 1 base short and J 2 bases short, with 11 bases between.